The TCR beta chain under discussion was sequenced for a study of CD8 T cells in Susac syndrome. The junction had 5 bases not matched to a gene; V was cut back by 4 bases and J by 0 bases. This CDR3 contains 15 residues. Germline CDR1 and CDR2: SGHNT and YYREEE (reference sequence). The RNA input was roughly 0.5 to 1 ug, and it was reverse transcribed with random hexamers. TCRdb ran MiXCR on the immunoSEQ multiplex PCR reads and lists one entry per CDR3 protein. This sample has approximately 120,000 distinct CDR3 sequences, with just under 95% found just once. The origin of this receptor is a human donor in good health. The sample consisted of CD8+ T cells from PBMCs. The chain couples TRBV5-4 to TRBJ2-3; 7 bases fit TRBD2. The CDR3 loop reads CASSPSAGSTDTQYF. In DNA, the CDR3 is TGTGCCAGCAGCCCCTCAGCGGGGAGCACAGATACGCAGTATTTT.